This T cell receptor (beta chain) was captured by sequencing in a study of OX40 agonist ivuxolimab in advanced cancers. At the level of the study: Those treated in dose escalation had hepatocellular carcinoma, melanoma, renal cell cancer or head and neck cancer. Antecedent anti-PD-1, anti-PD-L1 or anti-CTLA-4 therapy was permissible, with about 39% having received some. Study observations and caveats: At doses 0.1 to 3.0 mg/kg, CD4+ and CD8+ clones expanded.

Blood specimens came from baseline, cycle 4 day 1, and cycle 7 day 1. Sequencing used immunoSEQ multiplex PCR; TCRdb keeps in-frame clones, though not all of them. Of some 60,000 clones detected, roughly 89% appear once; the ten largest clones hold around 30%. Notes on this clone: Its cognate antigen is unknown.

Source: CD4+ or CD8+ T cells sorted from blood, taken in a trial of the OX40 agonist ivuxolimab. This sequence was found in an adult with an advanced solid tumor such as melanoma, head and neck, liver or kidney cancer.

The CDR3: CASSIGGTSYGYTF. In DNA form, the CDR3 reads TGTGCCAGTAGTATTGGAGGGACCTCCTATGGCTACACCTTC. The V and J genes are TRBV19 and TRBJ1-2, with a weak D call TRBD1 (5 bases). Between the trimmed V and J ends, which lost 3 bases and 4 bases, there was a span of 12 bases. There are 14 residues in the CDR3. Per germline, CDR1 LNHDA and CDR2 SQIVND (reference sequence).